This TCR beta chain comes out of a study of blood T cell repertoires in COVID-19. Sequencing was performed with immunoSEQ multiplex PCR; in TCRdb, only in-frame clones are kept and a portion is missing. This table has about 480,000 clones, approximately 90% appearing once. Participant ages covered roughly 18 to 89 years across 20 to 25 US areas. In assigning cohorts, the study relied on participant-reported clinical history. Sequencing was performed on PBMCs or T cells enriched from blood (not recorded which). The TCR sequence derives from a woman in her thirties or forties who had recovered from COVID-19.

CDR3 DNA: TGTGCCAGCAGCACACGACAGACAGATACGCAGTATTTT. Protein: CASSTRQTDTQYF. The gene calls are TRBV11-3 and TRBJ2-3; D may be TRBD1 (5 bases). Trimming stripped 5 bases from V and 3 bases from J, with 9 bases between. CDR3 length: 13 residues. From germline, CDR1 is SGHNT and CDR2 YENEEA.